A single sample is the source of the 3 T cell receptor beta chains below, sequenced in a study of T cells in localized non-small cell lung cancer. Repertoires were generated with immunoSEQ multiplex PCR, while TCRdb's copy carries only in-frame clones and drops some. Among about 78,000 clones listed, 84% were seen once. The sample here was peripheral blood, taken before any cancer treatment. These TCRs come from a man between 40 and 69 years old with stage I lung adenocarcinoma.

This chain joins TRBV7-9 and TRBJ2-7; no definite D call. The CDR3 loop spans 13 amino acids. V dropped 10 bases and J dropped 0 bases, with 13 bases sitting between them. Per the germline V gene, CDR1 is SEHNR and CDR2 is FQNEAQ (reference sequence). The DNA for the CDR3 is TGTGCCATCGAGACCCAGGACTCCTACGAGCAGTACTTC. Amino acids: CAIETQDSYEQYF.

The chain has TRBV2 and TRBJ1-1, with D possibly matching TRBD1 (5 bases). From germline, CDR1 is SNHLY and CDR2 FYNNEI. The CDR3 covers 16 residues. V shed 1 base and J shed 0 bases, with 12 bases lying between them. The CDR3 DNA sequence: TGTGCCAGCAGTGAAGACGGGGGTAGACTGAACACTGAAGCTTTCTTT. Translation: CASSEDGGRLNTEAFF.

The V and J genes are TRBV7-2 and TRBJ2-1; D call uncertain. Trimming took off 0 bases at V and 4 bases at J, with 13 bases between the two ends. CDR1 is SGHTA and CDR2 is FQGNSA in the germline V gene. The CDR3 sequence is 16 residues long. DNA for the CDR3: TGTGCCAGCAGCTTAGCAAGTTCGGGCCGATACAATGAGCAGTTCTTC. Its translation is CASSLASSGRYNEQFF.